A single TCR beta chain is shown here with its context. Its target is not known. Looked up from germline, CDR1 is MGHRA and CDR2 is YSYEKL. V was pared by 8 bases and J by 2 bases, with 4 bases of the junction left unmatched. There are 13 residues in the CDR3. Generated by immunoSEQ multiplex PCR, the TCRdb table keeps only in-frame clones and is missing some. The data show 28,000 or so clones, around 57% seen once. These data come from a study of cytotoxic CD8 clonotypes in ibrutinib-treated CLL. Study findings and constraints: Clonotypes that were public were uncommon, and they contracted or stayed stable on treatment. Pretreatment clonality was elevated relative to age-matched healthy donors and paralleled circulating CD8+ T-cell counts.

The chain couples TRBV4-1 to TRBJ2-7; 9 bases are a match to TRBD1. The TCR originated in a human donor with chronic lymphocytic leukemia. The sequencing here drew on PBMCs, taken before ibrutinib treatment. The chain's CDR3 is CASSWDRAYEQYF. For the CDR3, the DNA is TGCGCCAGCTCCTGGGACAGGGCCTACGAGCAGTACTTC.